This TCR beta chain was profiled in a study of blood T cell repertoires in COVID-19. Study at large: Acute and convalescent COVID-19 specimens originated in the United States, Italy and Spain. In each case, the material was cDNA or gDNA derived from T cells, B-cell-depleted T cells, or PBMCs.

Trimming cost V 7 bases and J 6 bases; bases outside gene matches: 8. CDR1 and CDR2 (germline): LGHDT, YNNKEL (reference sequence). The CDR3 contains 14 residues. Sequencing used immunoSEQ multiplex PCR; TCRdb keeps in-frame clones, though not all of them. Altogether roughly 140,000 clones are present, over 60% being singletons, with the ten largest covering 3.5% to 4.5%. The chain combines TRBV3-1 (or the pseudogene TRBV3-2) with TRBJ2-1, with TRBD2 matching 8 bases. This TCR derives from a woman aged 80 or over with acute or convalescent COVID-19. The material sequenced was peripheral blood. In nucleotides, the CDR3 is TGTGCCAGCACGACTCTAACTAGCGGCAATGAGCAGTTCTTC. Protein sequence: CASTTLTSGNEQFF.